The subject of this entry is one T cell receptor beta chain. Its antigen is as yet unknown. This sample was taken from a study of CD8+ T cells in alopecia areata. Across the study: Treated patients received oral tofacitinib, 5 to 10 mg twice daily.

The study's findings and limits: Tofacitinib delivered significant drops in scalp clonality and in expanded CD8+ clones among the top 100.

Treatment: oral pan-JAK inhibitor, 5-10 mg twice daily. It was from alopecia areata patients that lesional scalp punch biopsies and peripheral blood were collected. CD4+ and CD8+ T cells were sorted from PBMCs stained for CD3, CD4 and CD8. After isolation, RNA underwent reverse transcription to generate cDNA as the sequencing template. The assay was immunoSEQ multiplex PCR, and TCRdb's table has in-frame clones only and misses some. The sample includes hundreds of thousands of clones, over 45% seen only once; the top ten take more than 0.85%. This TCR came from a human donor with alopecia areata. Source: CD4+ T cells sorted from blood, taken around week 54, from a patient treated with tofacitinib.

Written as DNA, the CDR3 is TGTGCCAGCAGCCAAGATGGAGAGGGGGGCACAGATACGCAGTATTTT. This gives the protein CASSQDGEGGTDTQYF. V usage is TRBV4-2 and J usage is TRBJ2-3, with D maybe TRBD1 (6 bases). Deletions cut 0 bases from V and 1 base from J, with 11 bases between. Germline CDR1 is LGHNA and CDR2 is YNFKEQ. This CDR3 is built from 16 residues.